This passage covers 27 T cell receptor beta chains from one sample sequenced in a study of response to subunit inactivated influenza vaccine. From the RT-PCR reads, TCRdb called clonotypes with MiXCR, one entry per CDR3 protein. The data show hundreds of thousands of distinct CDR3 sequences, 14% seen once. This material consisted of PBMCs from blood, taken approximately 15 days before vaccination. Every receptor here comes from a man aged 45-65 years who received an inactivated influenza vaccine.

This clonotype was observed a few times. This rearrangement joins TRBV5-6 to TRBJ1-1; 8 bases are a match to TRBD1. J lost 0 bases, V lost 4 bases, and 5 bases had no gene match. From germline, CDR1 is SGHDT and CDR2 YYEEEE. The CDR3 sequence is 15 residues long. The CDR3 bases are TGTGCCAGCAGCAGACAGGGGTTCATGAACACTGAAGCTTTCTTT. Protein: CASSRQGFMNTEAFF.

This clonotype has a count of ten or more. This CDR3 is CASSWAVQETQYF. The CDR3 coding sequence is TGTGCCAGCAGCTGGGCAGTCCAAGAGACCCAGTACTTC. The J gene is TRBJ2-5, the V gene TRBV7-2, with D hard to call. The CDR3 has 13 residues. Germline values: CDR1 SGHTA, CDR2 FQGNSA. Deletions cut 4 bases from V and 1 base from J, with 7 bases between.

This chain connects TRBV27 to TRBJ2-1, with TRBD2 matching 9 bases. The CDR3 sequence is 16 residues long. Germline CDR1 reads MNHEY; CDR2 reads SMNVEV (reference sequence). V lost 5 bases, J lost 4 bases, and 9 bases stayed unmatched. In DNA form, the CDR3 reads TGTGCCAGCAGTCGTATAGCGGGAGCGTCTTACAATGAGCAGTTCTTC. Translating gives CASSRIAGASYNEQFF.

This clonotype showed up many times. DNA for the CDR3: TGCAGCGCCAGGGGGGATCGGAATGAGCAGTTCTTC. This sequence encodes CSARGDRNEQFF. The chain combines TRBV29-1 with TRBJ2-1; a weak D match, TRBD1 (7 bases). CDR3 size: 12 residues. Per the germline V gene, CDR1 is SQVTM and CDR2 is ANQGSEA. Trimming cost V 7 bases and J 7 bases, with 14 bases left between them.

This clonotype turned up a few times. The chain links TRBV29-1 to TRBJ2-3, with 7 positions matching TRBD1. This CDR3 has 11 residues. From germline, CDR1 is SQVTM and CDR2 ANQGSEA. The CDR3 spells CSGQRTDTQYF. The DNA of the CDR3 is TGCTCGGGACAGCGGACAGATACGCAGTATTTT.

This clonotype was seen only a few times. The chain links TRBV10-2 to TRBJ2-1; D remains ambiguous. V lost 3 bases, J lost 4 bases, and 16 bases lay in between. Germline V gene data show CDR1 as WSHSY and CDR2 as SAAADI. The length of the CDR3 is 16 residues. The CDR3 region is CASSEYVLPTYNEQFF. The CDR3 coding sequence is TGCGCCAGCAGTGAATACGTGCTACCCACTTACAATGAGCAGTTCTTC.

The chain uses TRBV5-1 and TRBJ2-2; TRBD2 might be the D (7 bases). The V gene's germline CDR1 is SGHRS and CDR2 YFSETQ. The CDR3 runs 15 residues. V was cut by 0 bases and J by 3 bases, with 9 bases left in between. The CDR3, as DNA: TGCGCCAGCAGCTTGGAGGGGGGGTACACCGGGGAGCTGTTTTTT. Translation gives CASSLEGGYTGELFF.

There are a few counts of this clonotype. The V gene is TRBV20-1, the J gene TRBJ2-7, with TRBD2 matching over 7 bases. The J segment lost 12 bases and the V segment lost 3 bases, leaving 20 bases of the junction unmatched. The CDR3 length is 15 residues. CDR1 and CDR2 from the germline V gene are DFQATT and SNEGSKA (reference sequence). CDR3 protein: CSASIGLAVHGGGYF. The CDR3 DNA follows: TGCAGTGCTAGTATAGGTCTAGCGGTCCATGGGGGAGGGTACTTC.

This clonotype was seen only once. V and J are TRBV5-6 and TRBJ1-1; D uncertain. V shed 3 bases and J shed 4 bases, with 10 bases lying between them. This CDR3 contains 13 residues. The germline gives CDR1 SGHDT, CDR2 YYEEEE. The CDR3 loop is CASSSRHGTEAFF. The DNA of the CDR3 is TGTGCCAGCAGCTCCAGACACGGCACTGAAGCTTTCTTT.

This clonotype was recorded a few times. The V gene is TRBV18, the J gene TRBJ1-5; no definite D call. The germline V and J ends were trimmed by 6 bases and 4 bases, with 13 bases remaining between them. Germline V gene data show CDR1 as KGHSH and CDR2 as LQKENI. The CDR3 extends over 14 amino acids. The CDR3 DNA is TGTGCCAGCTCCCCGGGCAGATGGAATCAGCCCCAGCATTTT. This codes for CASSPGRWNQPQHF.

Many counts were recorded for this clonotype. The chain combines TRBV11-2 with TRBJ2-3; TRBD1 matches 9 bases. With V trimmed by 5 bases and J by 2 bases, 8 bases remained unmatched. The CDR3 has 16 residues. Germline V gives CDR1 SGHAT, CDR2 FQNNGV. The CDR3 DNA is TGTGCCAGCAGCCCATACAGGGGGCTAGCCACAGATACGCAGTATTTT. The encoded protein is CASSPYRGLATDTQYF.

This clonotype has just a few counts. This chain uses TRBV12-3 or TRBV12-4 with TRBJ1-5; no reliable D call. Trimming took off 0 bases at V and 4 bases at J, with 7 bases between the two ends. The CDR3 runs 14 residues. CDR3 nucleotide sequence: TGTGCCAGCAGTTTAGCGGGCTTTAATCAGCCCCAGCATTTT. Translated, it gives CASSLAGFNQPQHF.

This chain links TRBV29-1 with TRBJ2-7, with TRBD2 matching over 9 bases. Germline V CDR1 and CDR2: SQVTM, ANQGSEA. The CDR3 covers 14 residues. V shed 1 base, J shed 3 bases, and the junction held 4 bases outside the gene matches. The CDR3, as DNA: TGCAGCGTTGAAGGGCGGGGGGGCCACTACGAGCAGTACTTC. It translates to CSVEGRGGHYEQYF.

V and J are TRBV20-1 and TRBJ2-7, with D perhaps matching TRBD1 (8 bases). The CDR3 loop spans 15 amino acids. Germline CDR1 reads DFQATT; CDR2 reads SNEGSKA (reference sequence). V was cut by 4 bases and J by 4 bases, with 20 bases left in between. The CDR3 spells CSAKNRGGSPYEQYF. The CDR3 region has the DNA TGCAGTGCTAAAAACAGGGGGGGGAGCCCGTACGAGCAGTACTTC.

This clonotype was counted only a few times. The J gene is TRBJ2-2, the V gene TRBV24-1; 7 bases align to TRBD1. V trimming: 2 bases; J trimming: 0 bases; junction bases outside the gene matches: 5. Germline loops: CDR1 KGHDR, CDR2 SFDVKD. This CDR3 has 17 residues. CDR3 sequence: CATSDSYGTANTGELFF. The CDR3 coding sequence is TGTGCCACCAGTGATTCCTACGGGACAGCGAACACCGGGGAGCTGTTTTTT.

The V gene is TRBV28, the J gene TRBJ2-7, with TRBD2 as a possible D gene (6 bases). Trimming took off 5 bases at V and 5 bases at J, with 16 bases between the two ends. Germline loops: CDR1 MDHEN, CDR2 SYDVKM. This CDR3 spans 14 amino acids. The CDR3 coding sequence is TGTGCCAGCAGTAGCCCCTGGTCGGGGGACGAGCAGTACTTC. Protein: CASSSPWSGDEQYF. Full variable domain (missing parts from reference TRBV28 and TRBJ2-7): DVKVTQSSRYLVKRTGEKVFLECVQDMDHENMFWYRQDPGLGLRLIYFSYDVKMKEKGDIPEGYSVSREKKERFSLILESASTNQTSMYLCASSSPWSGDEQYFGPGTRLTVT.

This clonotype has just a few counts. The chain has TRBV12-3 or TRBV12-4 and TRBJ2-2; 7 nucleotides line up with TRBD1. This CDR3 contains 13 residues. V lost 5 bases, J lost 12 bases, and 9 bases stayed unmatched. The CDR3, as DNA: TGTGCCAGCAGTCGGACAGGCAAGGGCAAGCTGTTTTTT. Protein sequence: CASSRTGKGKLFF.

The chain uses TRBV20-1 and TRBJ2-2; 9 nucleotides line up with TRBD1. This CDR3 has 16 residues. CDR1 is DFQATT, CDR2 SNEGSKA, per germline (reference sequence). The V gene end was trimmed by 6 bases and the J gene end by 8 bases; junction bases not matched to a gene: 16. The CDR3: CSAPIRDRATLGELFF. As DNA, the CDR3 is TGCAGTGCGCCCATCCGGGACAGGGCGACTTTGGGGGAGCTGTTTTTT.

CDR3 in amino acids: CAISAGTNEQYF. CDR3 coding DNA: TGTGCCATCTCGGCGGGTACGAACGAGCAGTACTTC. The chain recombines TRBV10-3 with TRBJ2-7; TRBD2 might be the D (5 bases). Germline CDR1 and CDR2: ENHRY and SYGVKD. The V end was cut by 8 bases, the J end by 5 bases, with 13 bases between. The CDR3 totals 12 residues.

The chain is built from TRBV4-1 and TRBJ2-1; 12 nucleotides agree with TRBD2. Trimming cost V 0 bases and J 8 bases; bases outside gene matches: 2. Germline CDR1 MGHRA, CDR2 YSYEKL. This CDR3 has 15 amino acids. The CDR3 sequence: CASSQELAGGYEQFF. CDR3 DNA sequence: TGCGCCAGCAGCCAAGAACTAGCGGGGGGCTATGAGCAGTTCTTC.

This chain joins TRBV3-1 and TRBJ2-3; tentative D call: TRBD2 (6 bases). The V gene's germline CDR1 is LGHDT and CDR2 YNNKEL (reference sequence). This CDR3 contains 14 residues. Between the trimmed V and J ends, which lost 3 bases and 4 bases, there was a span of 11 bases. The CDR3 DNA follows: TGTGCCAGCAGCCAGAATAGCGGCTCAGATACGCAGTATTTT. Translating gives CASSQNSGSDTQYF.

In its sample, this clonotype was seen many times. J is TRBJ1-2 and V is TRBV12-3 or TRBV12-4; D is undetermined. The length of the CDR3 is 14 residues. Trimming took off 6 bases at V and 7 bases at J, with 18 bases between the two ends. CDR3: CASSQDGGSPGYTF. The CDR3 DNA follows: TGTGCCAGCAGCCAGGACGGTGGGTCTCCTGGCTACACCTTC.

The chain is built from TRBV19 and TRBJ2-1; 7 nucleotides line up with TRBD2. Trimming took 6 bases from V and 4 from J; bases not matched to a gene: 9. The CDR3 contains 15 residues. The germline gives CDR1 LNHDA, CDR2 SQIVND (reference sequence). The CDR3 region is CASSLMLAVYNEQFF. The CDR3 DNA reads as TGTGCCAGTAGCCTTATGCTAGCGGTTTACAATGAGCAGTTCTTC. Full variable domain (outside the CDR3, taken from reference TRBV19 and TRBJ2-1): DGGITQSPKYLFRKEGQNVTLSCEQNLNHDAMYWYRQDPGQGLRLIYYSQIVNDFQKGDIAEGYSVSREKKESFPLTVTSAQKNPTAFYLCASSLMLAVYNEQFFGPGTRLTVL.

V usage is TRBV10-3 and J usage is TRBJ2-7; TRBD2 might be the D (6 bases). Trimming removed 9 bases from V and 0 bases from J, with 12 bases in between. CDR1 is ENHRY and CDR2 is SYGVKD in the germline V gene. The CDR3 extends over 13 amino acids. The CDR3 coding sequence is TGTGCCATTCTTAGCGGTGACTCCTACGAGCAGTACTTC. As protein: CAILSGDSYEQYF.

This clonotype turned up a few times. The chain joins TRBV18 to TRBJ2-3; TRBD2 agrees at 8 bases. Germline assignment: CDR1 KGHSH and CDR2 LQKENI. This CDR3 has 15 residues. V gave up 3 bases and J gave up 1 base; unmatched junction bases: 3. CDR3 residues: CASSPIAGRTDTQYF. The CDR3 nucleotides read TGTGCCAGCTCACCTATAGCGGGGCGCACAGATACGCAGTATTTT.

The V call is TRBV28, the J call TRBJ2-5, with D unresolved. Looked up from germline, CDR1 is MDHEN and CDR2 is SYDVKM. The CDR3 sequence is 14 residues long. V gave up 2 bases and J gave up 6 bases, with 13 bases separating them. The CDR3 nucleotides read TGTGCCAGCAGTTTAACCGCTACCCCACAGACCCAGTACTTC. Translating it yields CASSLTATPQTQYF.

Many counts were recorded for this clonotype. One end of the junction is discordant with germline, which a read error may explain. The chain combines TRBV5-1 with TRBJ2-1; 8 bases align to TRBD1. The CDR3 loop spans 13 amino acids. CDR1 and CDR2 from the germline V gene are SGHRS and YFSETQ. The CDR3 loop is CASSLGQGYEQFF. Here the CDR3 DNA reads TGTGCCAGCAGTTTAGGACAGGGATATGAGCAGTTCTTC.